The T cell receptor beta chain under discussion was sequenced for a study of shared clonotypes between healthy human individuals. General study findings and limits: Naive subsets usually exceeded memory subsets in estimated richness. Naive CD4 clonotypes overlapped across a handful of donors at about 5.3%.

There were only Caucasian adults among the donors, and all lived in Nashville, Tennessee. Both CD45RO+ cells and CCR7-negative CD45RA+ TemRA cells were combined to make up CD8 memory. Here immunoSEQ multiplex PCR was the method, and the copy in TCRdb shows in-frame clones only, minus some. The top ten hold roughly 24% of the sample, which has around 100,000 clones, about 67% seen once. Concerning this clone itself: Antigen unknown.

Between the trimmed V and J ends, which lost 4 bases and 0 bases, there was a span of 16 bases. The germline V gene has CDR1 KGHSH and CDR2 LQKENI. The CDR3 sequence is 17 residues long. Sample: memory CD8+ T cells sorted from blood. Subset noted: CD45RO+ cells pooled with CCR7-negative TemRA cells. The V and J genes are TRBV18 and TRBJ2-1; a weak D match, TRBD2 (6 bases). This sequence originates from a woman between 25 and 40 years old in good health. CDR3 nucleotide sequence: TGTGCCAGCTCACAGATAGCGGCGGGAAGCTCCTACAATGAGCAGTTCTTC. Translating gives CASSQIAAGSSYNEQFF.